The source of this T cell receptor (beta chain) is a study of neurological immune-mediated disorders. Per germline, CDR1 SGHTA and CDR2 FQGNSA. V lost 4 bases and J 8 bases, leaving 17 bases between the germline ends. The CDR3 spans 14 residues. MiXCR, applied by TCRdb to the 5' RACE reads, yields one record per CDR3 protein. The sample includes roughly 61,000 distinct CDR3 sequences, roughly 10% of them seen just once. Time point indicated: longitudinal time-point 1 (baseline). This clonotype was recorded at least ten times. J is TRBJ1-2 and V is TRBV7-2, with D hard to call. The sample consisted of PBMCs. The sequence derives from a male donor with HTLV-1-associated myelopathy (HAM/TSP). CDR3 residues: CASSSEEPTLGYTF. CDR3 in DNA: TGTGCCAGCAGCTCCGAGGAGCCGACCCTCGGCTACACCTTC.